The 8 T cell receptor beta chains reported below all come from one sample, sequenced in a study of T cell repertoires in cytomegalovirus infection. TCRdb fed the reads into MiXCR, producing one record per CDR3 protein. The sample consists of about 110,000 distinct CDR3 sequences, about 33% of them appearing once. These receptors have no known antigen. This specimen was CD8+ T cells from cultured PBMCs, taken from culture after CMV antigen stimulation. The source is a human donor in good health (CMV status not recorded). Some clones in this sample may be carry-over from other donors' samples.

In this sample, this clonotype turned up a few times. CDR3 bases: TGTGCCAGCAGTGAAGCTAGCTTCCAGCCCCAGCATTTT. This codes for CASSEASFQPQHF. The rearrangement links TRBV6-2 or TRBV6-3 to TRBJ1-5; D gene unclear. V was trimmed by 5 bases and J by 7 bases, leaving 12 bases between them. Germline V gene sequence: CDR1 MNHEY, CDR2 SVGEGT. The CDR3 is made up of 13 amino acids.

The table lists this clonotype with many counts. This chain links TRBV7-8 with TRBJ2-3, with D tentatively TRBD2 (7 bases). The V end was cut by 1 base, the J end by 3 bases, with 20 bases between. Per germline, CDR1 SGHVS and CDR2 FQNEAQ. The CDR3 is 18 amino acids. The CDR3 spells CASSLGAWGGAWTDTQYF. In DNA, the CDR3 is TGTGCCAGCAGCTTAGGAGCGTGGGGGGGGGCCTGGACAGATACGCAGTATTTT.

This chain uses TRBV6-5 with TRBJ2-2, with D perhaps matching TRBD1 (6 bases). The CDR3 runs to 15 residues. V was cut by 6 bases and J by 0 bases, with 11 bases left in between. CDR1 and CDR2 (germline): MNHEY, SVGAGI. The CDR3 nucleotides are TGTGCCAGCAGACTACAGGGTCCGAACACCGGGGAGCTGTTTTTT. It specifies CASRLQGPNTGELFF.

There are many counts of this clonotype. Here the CDR3 reads CASSLEQGAEAFF. The CDR3 region has the DNA TGTGCCAGCAGCTTAGAACAGGGGGCTGAAGCTTTCTTT. This rearrangement joins TRBV7-6 to TRBJ1-1; 8 bases line up with TRBD1. CDR1 is SGHVS, CDR2 FNYEAQ, per germline. The J segment lost 6 bases and the V segment lost 1 base, leaving 1 base of the junction unmatched. The CDR3 extends over 13 amino acids.

The rearrangement joins TRBV27 to TRBJ2-5, with 7 bases that match TRBD2. There are 15 residues in the CDR3. Germline V gene sequence: CDR1 MNHEY, CDR2 SMNVEV (reference sequence). The J segment lost 5 bases and the V segment lost 5 bases, leaving 11 bases of the junction unmatched. CDR3 sequence reads: CASSPGDYNDETQYF. For the CDR3, the DNA is TGTGCCAGCAGTCCCGGGGACTATAACGACGAGACCCAGTACTTC.

The chain links TRBV4-1 to TRBJ2-7; D unresolved. The CDR3 runs 15 residues. Germline lookup yields CDR1 MGHRA and CDR2 YSYEKL. With 0 bases removed from V and 0 bases from J, the gap between germline ends came to 9 bases. CDR3 sequence reads: CASSQEVSVSYEQYF. CDR3 in DNA: TGCGCCAGCAGCCAAGAGGTGTCGGTCTCCTACGAGCAGTACTTC.

This chain uses TRBV19 with TRBJ2-5; TRBD2 matches at 9 bases. The germline V gene encodes CDR1 LNHDA and CDR2 SQIVND (reference sequence). The ends lost 2 bases at V and 7 bases at J; junction bases unmatched: 14. CDR3 length: 17 amino acids. The CDR3 loop is CASSIYGSAGGPATQYF. CDR3 in DNA: TGTGCCAGTAGTATATACGGCTCGGCGGGGGGGCCCGCGACCCAGTACTTC.

This clonotype was recorded a few times. This chain connects TRBV12-3 or TRBV12-4 to TRBJ1-6; D may be TRBD1 (6 bases). Deletions cut 5 bases from V and 9 bases from J, with 14 bases between. There are 14 residues in the CDR3. Here the CDR3 reads CASSATGSGSPLHF. The CDR3, as DNA: TGTGCCAGCAGTGCCACAGGGTCGGGTTCACCCCTCCACTTT.